This T cell receptor beta chain emerged from a study of vaccination and CD4 T cells after COVID-19. Study-level background: Convalescent patients gave post-COVID blood a median about 91 days post-diagnosis, range 35 to 161. Overlapping peptides of the spike proteins of SARS-CoV-2, HCoV-NL63, HCoV-OC43 and HCoV-229E were used for cell stimulation.

Treatment denoted: roughly 11-day PBMC culture with coronavirus spike peptide pools or control peptides (ViraFEST assay). CD4+ T lymphocytes from the unexposed donor were collected before the COVID-19 pandemic (2011-2018). Unexposed-donor CD4+ T cells were probed with SARS-CoV-2 S/N and four cold-coronavirus spikes, cells permitting. The Oncomine TCR Beta short-read assay sequenced DNA from cultured CD4+ T cells. The template was genomic DNA from cultured CD4+ T cells. TCRdb passed the PCR reads through MiXCR, listing each CDR3 protein once. The sample consists of several thousand distinct CDR3 sequences, 30% to 45% of them appearing once. This clonotype was recorded a few times. Its antigen is currently unknown. Trimming left V 0 bases short and J 1 base short, with 9 bases between. Per the germline V gene, CDR1 is SGDLS and CDR2 is YYNGEE. CDR3 length: 15 residues.

This rearrangement joins TRBV9 to TRBJ2-3, with D maybe TRBD2 (5 bases). The sample comprised CD4+ T cells from blood, cultured in vitro. The clonotype originates from a human donor in good health. The CDR3 nucleotides read TGTGCCAGCAGCGTAGCCGGGGTCCGCACAGATACGCAGTATTTT. It encodes CASSVAGVRTDTQYF. Combining the CDR3 with reference TRBV9 and TRBJ2-3 gives the whole variable domain DSGVTQTPKHLITATGQRVTLRCSPRSGDLSVYWYQQSLDQGLQFLIQYYNGEERAKGNILERFSAQQFPDLHSELNLSSLELGDSALYFCASSVAGVRTDTQYFGPGTRLTVL.